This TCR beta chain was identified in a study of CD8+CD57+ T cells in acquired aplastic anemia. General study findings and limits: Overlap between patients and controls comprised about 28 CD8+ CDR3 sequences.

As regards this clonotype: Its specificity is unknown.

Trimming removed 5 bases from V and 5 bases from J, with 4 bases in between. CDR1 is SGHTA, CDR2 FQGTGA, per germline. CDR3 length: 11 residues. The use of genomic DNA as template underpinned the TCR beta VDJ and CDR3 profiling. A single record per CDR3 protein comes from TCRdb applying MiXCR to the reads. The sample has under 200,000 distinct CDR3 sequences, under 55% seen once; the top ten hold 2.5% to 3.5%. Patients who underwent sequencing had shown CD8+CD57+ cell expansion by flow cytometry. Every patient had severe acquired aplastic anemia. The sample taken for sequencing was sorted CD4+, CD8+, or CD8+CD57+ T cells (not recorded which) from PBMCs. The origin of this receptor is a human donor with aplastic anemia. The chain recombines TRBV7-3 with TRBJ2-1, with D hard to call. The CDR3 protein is CASSANNEQFF. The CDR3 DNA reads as TGTGCCAGCAGCGCCAACAATGAGCAGTTCTTC.